Listed below are T cell receptor beta chains from one sample, sequenced in a study of patients and donors after allogeneic stem cell transplantation. TCRdb called the RT-PCR reads again in MiXCR, with one record for every CDR3 protein. This table has thousands of distinct CDR3 sequences, about 13% appearing once. The sequenced sample was blood, either unsorted or a sorted T cell fraction (not recorded which). The receptor source for this set is a human donor who was either an allogeneic HSCT recipient or a stem cell or donor lymphocyte infusion donor (not recorded which). It is not recorded whose cells these are; they may come from a transplant donor. Each CDR3 is given with its conserved first and last residue. The order of the fields is clone size, V gene, CDR3 protein. A clone size is listed for some rows: how often the clone was seen (once, few, many), or a class if it is expanded.

medium-sized TRBV5-6 CASSLWGSDSPRKNF
many TRBV18 CASSPTGGENTEAFF
. TRBV12-3/TRBV12-4 CASSLDLGALAYEQYF
few TRBV19 CASSIDVPGSGNTIYF
many TRBV7-2 CASSKTGDETQYF
few TRBV12-5 CASGLAIGGFGYEQYF
many TRBV30 CAWSPRGDSAFF
many TRBV7-9 CASSPNPRGAYGYTF
many TRBV6-2/TRBV6-3 CASSYPPGTVPLGANVLTF
many TRBV5-4 CASSGPGGENSPLHF
many TRBV15 CATSRGDRDNQPQHF
. TRBV6-2/TRBV6-3 CATDNARNQPQHF
hyperexpanded TRBV7-9 CASSLDVAGLTDTQYF
few TRBV6-5 CASRRNEKLFF
many TRBV27 CASRPGTISNQPQHF
. TRBV12-3/TRBV12-4 CASSFEGEQFF
. TRBV4-2 CASSPGRGSYREQYF
many TRBV7-9 CASSLRSGPDGTEAFF
many TRBV15 CATSRDQWGGLHF
few TRBV9 CASSVGESSYEQYF
. TRBV7-9 CASSWTGELFF
medium-sized TRBV4-3 CASSQEWGGYGSPLHF
few TRBV20-1 CSAYREGPDTQYF
many TRBV7-6 CASSLWATYEQYF
. TRBV7-2 CASSLAGDSPYEQYF
many TRBV7-9 CASFSGRMGYGYTF